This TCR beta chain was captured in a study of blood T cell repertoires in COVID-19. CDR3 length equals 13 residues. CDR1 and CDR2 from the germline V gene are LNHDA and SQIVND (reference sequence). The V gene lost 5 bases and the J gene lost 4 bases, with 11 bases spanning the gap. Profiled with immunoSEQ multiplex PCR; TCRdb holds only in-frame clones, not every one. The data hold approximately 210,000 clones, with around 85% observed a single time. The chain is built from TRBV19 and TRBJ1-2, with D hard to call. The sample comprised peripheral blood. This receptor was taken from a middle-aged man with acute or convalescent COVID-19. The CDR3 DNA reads TGTGCCAGTAGTCCCGCCCACAGCTATGGCTACACCTTC. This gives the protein CASSPAHSYGYTF.